Sequencing of this TCR beta chain was carried out in a study of blood T cell repertoires in COVID-19. This CDR3 comprises 11 residues. Trimming at V came to 3 bases and at J to 12 bases, leaving 7 bases not matched to a gene. The germline V gene has CDR1 GTSNPN and CDR2 SVGIG (reference sequence). How the authors handled the data: Estimated nucleated cell counts came from reference gene primer amplification. Assay: immunoSEQ multiplex PCR; the TCRdb copy retains only in-frame clones and omits some. The V and J calls and clone size are taken from that table; D and trimming were inferred from the DNA. This table holds about 200,000 clones, less than 90% found once. Residents of about two dozen US areas, aged roughly 18 to 90 years, made up the participants. Participants' reported clinical history set cohort assignment. Before they entered the study, exposed participants had met a COVID-19 case within 2 weeks.

Sequencing used PBMCs or T cells enriched from blood (not recorded which). This chain links TRBV30 with TRBJ1-2; 7 nucleotides match TRBD1. The source of this sequence is a woman in her thirties who had been exposed to COVID-19. The CDR3 bases are TGTGCCTGGAGAAATGACAGGGTGAACACCTTC. Translated, it gives CAWRNDRVNTF.